This T cell receptor beta chain emerged from a study of T-cell memory formation after mild COVID-19. TCRdb re-derived calls from the 5' RACE reads in MiXCR, one entry per CDR3 protein. The profile shows about 560,000 distinct CDR3 sequences, 17% of them singletons. The CDR3 length is 16 residues. Germline V gene sequence: CDR1 LGHDT, CDR2 YNNKEL (reference sequence). As concerns this clonotype: The antigen is not known. Germline and junction disagree at one end, which may indicate a read error.

The study's findings and limits: Prior to infection, memory already included some responding clones, suggesting cross-reactive memory joined.

This receptor was identified in an adult woman who had mild COVID-19 (a few samples of this study predate the infection). Cell type and time point are not known. The sample was PBMCs or a T cell subset sorted from them (not recorded which). This chain connects TRBV3-1 to TRBJ2-2; possibly TRBD1 for D (6 bases). Written as DNA, the CDR3 is TGTGCCAGCAGCCCAACAGGGCCCATATACACCTGGGAGCTGTTTTTT. Translation: CASSPTGPIYTWELFF.